One and the same sample provided the 30 T cell receptor beta chains below, sequenced in a study of cytomegalovirus exposure and HLA in healthy donors. A multiplex PCR was run with 60 Vbeta primers and 13 Jbeta primers. The method was immunoSEQ multiplex PCR; TCRdb's version includes in-frame clones alone and lacks a portion of them. The table records some 200,000 clones, around 83% of them present only once. Sequenced input: PBMCs. The receptors were sampled from a woman between 50 and 59 years old in good health and CMV-seropositive.

The chain combines TRBV7-2 with TRBJ2-7; 9 bases map to TRBD2. The length of the CDR3 is 15 residues. Per germline, CDR1 SGHTA and CDR2 FQGNSA. The J segment lost 6 bases and the V segment lost 4 bases, leaving 10 bases of the junction unmatched. CDR3 amino acids: CASSWGTSLGLEQYF. The CDR3 region has the DNA TGTGCCAGCAGCTGGGGGACTAGCCTCGGGCTCGAGCAGTACTTC. The whole variable domain, remainder taken from reference TRBV7-2 and TRBJ2-7, is GAGVSQSPSNKVTEKGKDVELRCDPISGHTALYWYRQSLGQGLEFLIYFQGNSAPDKSGLPSDRFSAERTGGSVSTLTIQRTQQEDSAVYLCASSWGTSLGLEQYFGPGTRLTVT.

The V call is TRBV9, the J call TRBJ2-7; D possibly corresponds to TRBD1 (5 bases). The CDR3 covers 15 residues. CDR1 is SGDLS, CDR2 YYNGEE, per germline. Trimming removed 4 bases at V and 3 bases at J, with 17 bases between. The CDR3 DNA is TGTGCCAGCAGCCCCGATCTTTCAGGGCTCTACGAGCAGTACTTC. Its protein product is CASSPDLSGLYEQYF.

The chain uses TRBV9 and TRBJ2-5, with TRBD2 matching over 8 bases. CDR3 size: 15 residues. CDR1 SGDLS and CDR2 YYNGEE come from the germline V gene. V gave up 6 bases and J gave up 5 bases; unmatched junction bases: 12. The CDR3, as DNA: TGTGCCAGCAATGAGCGGGGGACCTTGGGGGAGACCCAGTACTTC. Its translation: CASNERGTLGETQYF.

The chain uses TRBV5-1 and TRBJ2-5; 8 positions match TRBD1. CDR3 size: 15 residues. CDR1 and CDR2 (germline): SGHRS, YFSETQ. The V segment lost 0 bases and the J segment 5 bases; nucleotides outside the gene matches: 6. The CDR3 DNA sequence: TGCGCCAGCAGCTTGGATCCAGGGGGCCTGGAGACCCAGTACTTC. This sequence encodes CASSLDPGGLETQYF.

The CDR3 loop reads CASSPQQGINEKLFF. The CDR3 nucleotides read TGTGCCAGCAGCCCGCAACAGGGTATTAATGAAAAACTGTTTTTT. The rearrangement joins TRBV4-2 to TRBJ1-4; possibly TRBD1 for D (6 bases). V was shortened by 4 bases and J by 4 bases, with 13 bases between the two germline ends. Germline lookup yields CDR1 LGHNA and CDR2 YNFKEQ. There are 15 residues in the CDR3.

This sequence joins TRBV7-9 and TRBJ1-4; D remains unclear. The CDR3 extends over 14 amino acids. V was trimmed by 5 bases and J by 1 base, leaving 8 bases between them. The germline gives CDR1 SEHNR, CDR2 FQNEAQ (reference sequence). CDR3 amino acids: CASSRVVTNEKLFF. CDR3 nucleotide sequence: TGTGCCAGCAGCCGGGTGGTAACTAATGAAAAACTGTTTTTT. The entire variable domain, with the rest obtained from reference TRBV7-9 and TRBJ1-4, is as follows: DTGVSQNPRHKITKRGQNVTFRCDPISEHNRLYWYRQTLGQGPEFLTYFQNEAQLEKSRLLSDRFSAERPKGSFSTLEIQRTEQGDSAMYLCASSRVVTNEKLFFGSGTQLSVL.

This clone was seen a single time. The chain recombines TRBV6-6 with TRBJ2-1, with TRBD1 matching 7 bases. The ends lost 0 bases at V and 4 bases at J; junction bases unmatched: 6. The CDR3 runs to 16 residues. The germline CDR1 and CDR2 sequences are MNHNY and SVGAGI (reference sequence). The CDR3 loop reads CASSYSAGGVYNEQFF. The DNA for the CDR3 is TGTGCCAGCAGTTACTCGGCAGGGGGAGTTTACAATGAGCAGTTCTTC.

The V gene is TRBV2, the J gene TRBJ1-5; D unclear. V dropped 1 base and J dropped 9 bases, with 13 bases sitting between them. The germline CDR1 and CDR2 sequences are SNHLY and FYNNEI. This CDR3 is built from 14 residues. In DNA form, the CDR3 reads TGTGCCAGCAGTGAAGAGAACGGGAGGAGGCCCCAGCATTTT. The encoded protein is CASSEENGRRPQHF.

With respect to this clone: The junction shows a germline mismatch at one end, possibly a read error. The V and J genes are TRBV7-9 and TRBJ1-5; possibly TRBD1 for D (5 bases). Germline CDR1 is SEHNR and CDR2 is FQNEAQ (reference sequence). The CDR3 spans 14 residues. The CDR3: CSSSPIGGDQPQHF. The CDR3 nucleotides are TGTTCCAGCAGCCCAATTGGGGGGGATCAGCCCCAGCATTTT.

This rearrangement joins TRBV19 to TRBJ2-2, with 7 bases aligning to TRBD2. Germline V CDR1 and CDR2: LNHDA, SQIVND (reference sequence). The CDR3 runs 15 residues. Trimming cost V 4 bases and J 7 bases; bases outside gene matches: 9. The CDR3 DNA reads as TGTGCCAGTAGTACAGGGACGGGGGGTAACGGGGAGCTGTTTTTT. It specifies CASSTGTGGNGELFF.

The rearrangement uses TRBV29-1 and TRBJ2-5, with D maybe TRBD1 (5 bases). The length of the CDR3 is 13 residues. CDR1 and CDR2 (germline): SQVTM, ANQGSEA. Trimming took 7 bases from V and 2 from J, leaving 14 bases between them. In nucleotides, the CDR3 is TGCAGCGCAGAAAGGGGTCAGCAAGAGACCCAGTACTTC. Translation gives CSAERGQQETQYF.

On this clone itself: It is unclear where the CDR3 begins or ends on the DNA, so no DNA is shown, and the CDR3 is as TCRdb lists it. V gene TRBV1 combines with J gene TRBJ2-3; whether TRBD2, the table's D call, matches the DNA was not checked. TRBV1 is an annotated pseudogene. The CDR3 is 16 residues long, counting both termini. The CDR3 region is CTSSQVAGGNTDTQYF.

J is TRBJ2-1 and V is TRBV7-9; 10 positions agree with TRBD2. The CDR3 length is 16 residues. With V trimmed by 1 base and J by 9 bases, 9 bases remained unmatched. Looked up from germline, CDR1 is SEHNR and CDR2 is FQNEAQ (reference sequence). The CDR3 reads CASSLGPGLAKSEQFF. In nucleotides, the CDR3 is TGTGCCAGCAGCTTAGGGCCGGGACTAGCGAAATCTGAGCAGTTCTTC.

The CDR3 region is CASSPGQAGNSNQPQHF. The DNA of the CDR3 is TGTGCCAGCTCACCTGGACAGGCGGGAAATAGCAATCAGCCCCAGCATTTT. The chain is built from TRBV18 and TRBJ1-5; 7 bases map to TRBD1. Germline V gives CDR1 KGHSH, CDR2 LQKENI. The trim removed 3 bases at V and 0 bases at J, leaving 8 bases unmatched. The CDR3 runs 17 residues.

The rearrangement links TRBV6-1 to TRBJ2-7; D not certain. Germline V gene data show CDR1 as MNHNS and CDR2 as SASEGT. The CDR3 contains 14 residues. V shed 1 base and J shed 2 bases, with 9 bases lying between them. CDR3 residues: CASSEGAPTYEQYF. CDR3 DNA: TGTGCCAGCAGTGAAGGGGCCCCAACCTACGAGCAGTACTTC.

The chain combines TRBV7-2 with TRBJ2-5; 7 bases match TRBD1. The CDR3 has 14 amino acids. Losses at the gene ends were 5 bases for V and 1 base for J; bases not matched to a gene: 4. Germline V gives CDR1 SGHTA, CDR2 FQGNSA. CDR3 bases: TGTGCCAGCAGCCGAGACAGGGTCCAAGAGACCCAGTACTTC. This sequence encodes CASSRDRVQETQYF.

The chain joins TRBV5-4 to TRBJ2-1; 13 bases map to TRBD2. Trimming removed 6 bases from V and 6 bases from J; junction bases left unmatched: 12. The germline V gene has CDR1 SGHNT and CDR2 YYREEE (reference sequence). The CDR3 loop spans 17 amino acids. This CDR3 is CASNKNGLAGVSNEQFF. Here the CDR3 DNA reads TGTGCCAGCAATAAGAACGGACTAGCGGGAGTGAGCAATGAGCAGTTCTTC.

This sequence joins TRBV21-1 and TRBJ2-7; the DNA was not used to check the table's D call, TRBD1. TRBV21-1 is described as a pseudogene. This CDR3 has 14 amino acids. The CDR3 spells CASSKVDSQNEQYF. CDR3 in DNA: TGTGCCAGCAGCAAAGTCGACAGCCAAAACGAGCAGTACTTC.

The rearrangement joins TRBV5-6 to TRBJ1-1; tentative D call: TRBD1 (6 bases). V was shortened by 3 bases and J by 2 bases, with 11 bases between the two germline ends. The CDR3 length is 14 residues. CDR1 and CDR2 from the germline V gene are SGHDT and YYEEEE. CDR3 bases: TGTGCCAGCAGCTACGACAGGATAAACACTGAAGCTTTCTTT. The encoded protein is CASSYDRINTEAFF.

This clone was counted only a few times. The CDR3 nucleotides are TGTGCCTGGAGTAGCGAGACCTACAATGAGCAGTTCTTC. Residues: CAWSSETYNEQFF. The V call is TRBV30, the J call TRBJ2-1, with D unclear. Trimming removed 2 bases from V and 2 bases from J, with 7 bases in between. CDR3 length equals 13 residues. In germline, CDR1 is GTSNPN, CDR2 SVGIG (reference sequence).

The CDR3 sequence: CASSGWTSYNEQFF. The CDR3 DNA follows: TGTGCCAGCAGTGGGTGGACTAGTTACAATGAGCAGTTCTTC. The rearrangement uses TRBV2 and TRBJ2-1; the match to TRBD2 covers 7 bases. Trimming removed 4 bases from V and 4 bases from J; junction bases left unmatched: 4. CDR3 length: 14 residues. Germline V lookup: CDR1 SNHLY, CDR2 FYNNEI.

The CDR3 here is CASQQGSGSMDTQYF. The DNA of the CDR3 is TGTGCCAGCCAACAGGGAAGCGGGAGTATGGATACGCAGTATTTT. The chain recombines TRBV18 with TRBJ2-3; the match to TRBD2 covers 8 bases. V shed 8 bases, J shed 6 bases, and the junction held 13 bases outside the gene matches. CDR1 is KGHSH and CDR2 is LQKENI in the germline V gene. The CDR3 extends over 15 amino acids.

The chain uses TRBV6-6 and TRBJ1-1, with no clear D. Deletions cut 3 bases from V and 0 bases from J, with 11 bases between. The CDR3 runs 15 residues. The germline gives CDR1 MNHNY, CDR2 SVGAGI (reference sequence). As DNA, the CDR3 is TGTGCCAGCAGTTATTTGAGCTTGTTGAACACTGAAGCTTTCTTT. This gives the protein CASSYLSLLNTEAFF.

The V gene is TRBV10-1, the J gene TRBJ2-7; maybe TRBD1 (5 bases). The germline V gene has CDR1 WNHNN and CDR2 SYGVQD (reference sequence). This CDR3 has 13 residues. Trimming took off 0 bases at V and 6 bases at J, with 9 bases between the two ends. CDR3 nucleotide sequence: TGCGCCAGCAGTGAGTCACAGACAGTCGAGCAGTACTTC. Its translation: CASSESQTVEQYF.

This clone has a single count. This chain connects TRBV18 to TRBJ1-5, with TRBD1 matching over 9 bases. The germline V gene encodes CDR1 KGHSH and CDR2 LQKENI. This CDR3 spans 16 amino acids. Trimming took 2 bases from V and 7 from J; bases not matched to a gene: 9. CDR3 sequence reads: CASSPSQGTGSQPQHF. Here the CDR3 DNA reads TGTGCCAGCTCACCATCGCAGGGGACAGGGTCCCAGCCCCAGCATTTT.

The chain has TRBV6-6 and TRBJ1-5; the match to TRBD1 covers 9 bases. The trim removed 6 bases at V and 4 bases at J, leaving 4 bases unmatched. Per the germline V gene, CDR1 is MNHNY and CDR2 is SVGAGI (reference sequence). The CDR3 is 14 amino acids. The CDR3 loop reads CASRGQGGNQPQHF. Here the CDR3 DNA reads TGTGCCAGCAGGGGACAGGGCGGGAATCAGCCCCAGCATTTT.

As to this clone: At one end, the junction sequence differs from germline, possibly due to a read error. This chain links TRBV7-9 with TRBJ2-7, with D possibly matching TRBD2 (5 bases). CDR3 length: 15 residues. In germline, CDR1 is SEHNR, CDR2 FQNEAQ (reference sequence). In DNA form, the CDR3 reads TGTGCCAGCAGCCTGGATGCAGGTCACGTCTGGGAGCAGCACTTC. Its translation is CASSLDAGHVWEQHF.

The CDR3 nucleotides are TGTGCCATCCAGGACAGGGATGACACTGAAGCTTTCTTT. It codes for CAIQDRDDTEAFF. V and J are TRBV10-3 and TRBJ1-1; TRBD1 matches at 8 bases. Losses at the gene ends were 8 bases for V and 3 bases for J; bases not matched to a gene: 5. The CDR3 is 13 residues long. Per the germline V gene, CDR1 is ENHRY and CDR2 is SYGVKD.

This rearrangement joins TRBV2 to TRBJ2-1; 8 nucleotides line up with TRBD2. V was pared by 6 bases and J by 4 bases, with 8 bases of the junction left unmatched. Germline V gene sequence: CDR1 SNHLY, CDR2 FYNNEI. The CDR3 has 15 residues. CDR3 coding DNA: TGTGCCAGCAGCTATCCGGGACTAGGGTACAATGAGCAGTTCTTC. The encoded protein is CASSYPGLGYNEQFF.

The V and J genes are TRBV5-1 and TRBJ2-5; perhaps TRBD2 as D (6 bases). The germline gives CDR1 SGHRS, CDR2 YFSETQ. This CDR3 has 14 residues. Trimming pared 4 bases from V and 3 bases from J, leaving 13 bases between. DNA for the CDR3: TGCGCCAGCAGCCCAGGGACTGACAAAGAGACCCAGTACTTC. Residues: CASSPGTDKETQYF.